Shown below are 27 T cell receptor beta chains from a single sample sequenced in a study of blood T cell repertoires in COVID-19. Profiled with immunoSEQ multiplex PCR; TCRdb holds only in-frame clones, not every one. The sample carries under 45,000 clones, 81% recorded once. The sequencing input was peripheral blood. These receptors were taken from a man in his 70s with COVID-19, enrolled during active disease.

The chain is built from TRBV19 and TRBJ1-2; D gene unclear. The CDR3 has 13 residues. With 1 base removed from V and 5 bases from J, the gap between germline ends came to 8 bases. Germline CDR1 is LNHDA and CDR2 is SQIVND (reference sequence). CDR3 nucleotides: TGTGCCAGTAGTATAGGGTCCCTATATGGCTACACCTTC. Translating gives CASSIGSLYGYTF.

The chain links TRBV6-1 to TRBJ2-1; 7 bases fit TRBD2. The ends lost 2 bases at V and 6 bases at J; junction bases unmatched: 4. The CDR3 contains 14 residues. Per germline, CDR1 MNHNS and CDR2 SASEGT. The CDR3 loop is CASSELASGNEQFF. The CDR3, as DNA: TGTGCCAGCAGTGAATTGGCTAGCGGCAATGAGCAGTTCTTC.

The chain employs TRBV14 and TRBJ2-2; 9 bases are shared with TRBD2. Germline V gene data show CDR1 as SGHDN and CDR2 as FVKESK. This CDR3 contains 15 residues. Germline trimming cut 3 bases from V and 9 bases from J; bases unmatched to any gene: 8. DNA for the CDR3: TGTGCCAGCAGCCAGACTAGCGGATATACTAGGGAGCTGTTTTTT. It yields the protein CASSQTSGYTRELFF.

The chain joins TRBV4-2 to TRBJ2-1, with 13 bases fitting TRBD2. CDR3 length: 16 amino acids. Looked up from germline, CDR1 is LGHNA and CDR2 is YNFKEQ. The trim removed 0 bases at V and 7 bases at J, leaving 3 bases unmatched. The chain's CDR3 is CASSQDTSGRENEQFF. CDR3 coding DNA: TGTGCCAGCAGCCAAGATACTAGCGGGAGGGAGAATGAGCAGTTCTTC.

The CDR3 spells CASEDRDWHF. CDR3 bases: TGTGCCAGCGAGGACAGGGATTGGCATTTT. This rearrangement joins TRBV2 to TRBJ1-5; 8 bases line up with TRBD1. CDR1 and CDR2 (germline): SNHLY, FYNNEI. The trim removed 8 bases at V and 15 bases at J, leaving 6 bases unmatched. The CDR3 totals 10 residues.

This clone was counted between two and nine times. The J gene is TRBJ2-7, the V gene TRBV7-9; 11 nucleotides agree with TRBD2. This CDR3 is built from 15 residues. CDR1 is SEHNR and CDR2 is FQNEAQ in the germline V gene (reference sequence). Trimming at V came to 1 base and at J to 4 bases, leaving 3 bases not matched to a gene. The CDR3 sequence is CASSLVTSGSYEQYF. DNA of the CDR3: TGTGCCAGCAGCTTAGTCACTAGCGGGAGTTACGAGCAGTACTTC.

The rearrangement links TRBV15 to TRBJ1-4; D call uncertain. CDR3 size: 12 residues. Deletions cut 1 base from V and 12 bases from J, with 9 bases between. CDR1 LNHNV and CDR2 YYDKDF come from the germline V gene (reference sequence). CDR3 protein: CATSRAFQELFF. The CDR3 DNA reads TGTGCCACCAGCAGAGCTTTCCAGGAACTGTTTTTT. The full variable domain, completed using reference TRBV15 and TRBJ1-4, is DAMVIQNPRYQVTQFGKPVTLSCSQTLNHNVMYWYQQKSSQAPKLLFHYYDKDFNNEADTPDNFQSRRPNTSFCFLDIRSPGLGDTAMYLCATSRAFQELFFGSGTQLSVL.

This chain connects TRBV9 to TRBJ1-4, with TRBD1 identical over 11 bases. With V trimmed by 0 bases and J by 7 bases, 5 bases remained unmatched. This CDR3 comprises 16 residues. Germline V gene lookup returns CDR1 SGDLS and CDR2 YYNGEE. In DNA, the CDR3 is TGTGCCAGCAGCGTAGATACGGGACAGGGGGGTGAAAAACTGTTTTTT. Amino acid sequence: CASSVDTGQGGEKLFF.

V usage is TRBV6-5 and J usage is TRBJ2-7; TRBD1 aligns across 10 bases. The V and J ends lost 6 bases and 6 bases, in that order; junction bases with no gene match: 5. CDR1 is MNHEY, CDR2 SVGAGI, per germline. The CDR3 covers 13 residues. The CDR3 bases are TGTGCCAGCAGGGGGACAGGGGAGGTCGAGCAGTACTTC. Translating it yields CASRGTGEVEQYF.

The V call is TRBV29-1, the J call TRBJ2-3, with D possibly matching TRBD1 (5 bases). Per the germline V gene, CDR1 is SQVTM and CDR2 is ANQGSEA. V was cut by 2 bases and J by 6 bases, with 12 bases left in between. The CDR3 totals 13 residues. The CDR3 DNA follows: TGCAGCGTTGAAAAAGGGGTCGTTGATACGCAGTATTTT. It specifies CSVEKGVVDTQYF.

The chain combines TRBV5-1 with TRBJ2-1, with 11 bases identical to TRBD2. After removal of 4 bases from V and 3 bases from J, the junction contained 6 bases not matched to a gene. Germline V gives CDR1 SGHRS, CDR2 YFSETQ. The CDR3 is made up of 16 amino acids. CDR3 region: CASSKGLAALYNEQFF. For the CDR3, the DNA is TGCGCCAGCAGCAAGGGACTAGCGGCGCTCTACAATGAGCAGTTCTTC.

The CDR3 loop reads CASSGGEAAGTYEQYF. DNA of the CDR3: TGCGCCAGCAGCGGAGGGGAGGCAGCAGGGACCTACGAGCAGTACTTC. The chain joins TRBV4-1 to TRBJ2-7, with TRBD2 as a possible D gene (6 bases). The CDR3 length is 16 residues. CDR1 and CDR2 (germline): MGHRA, YSYEKL. Between the trimmed V and J ends, which lost 5 bases and 2 bases, there was a span of 19 bases.

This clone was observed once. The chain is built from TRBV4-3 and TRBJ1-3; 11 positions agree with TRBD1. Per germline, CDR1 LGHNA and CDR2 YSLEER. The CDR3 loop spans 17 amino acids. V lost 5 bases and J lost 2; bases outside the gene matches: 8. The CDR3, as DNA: TGCGCCAGCAGCTACCTCTTGGGACAGGGGGCTGGAAACACCATATATTTT. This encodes CASSYLLGQGAGNTIYF.

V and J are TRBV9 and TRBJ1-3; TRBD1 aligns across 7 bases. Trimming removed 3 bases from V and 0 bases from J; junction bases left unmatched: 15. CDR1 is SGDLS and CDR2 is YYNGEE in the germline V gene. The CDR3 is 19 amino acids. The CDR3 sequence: CASSASQGPRHFSGNTIYF. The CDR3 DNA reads TGTGCCAGCAGCGCCTCACAGGGGCCTAGGCATTTCTCTGGAAACACCATATATTTT.

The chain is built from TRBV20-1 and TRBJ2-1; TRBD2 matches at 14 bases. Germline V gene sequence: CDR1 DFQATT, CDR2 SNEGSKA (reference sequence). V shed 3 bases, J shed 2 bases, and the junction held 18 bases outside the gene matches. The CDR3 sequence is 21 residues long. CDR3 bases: TGCAGTGCTAGTCCGACTAGCGGGAGGGCCTCTTATCGGCCCACCTACAATGAGCAGTTCTTC. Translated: CSASPTSGRASYRPTYNEQFF.

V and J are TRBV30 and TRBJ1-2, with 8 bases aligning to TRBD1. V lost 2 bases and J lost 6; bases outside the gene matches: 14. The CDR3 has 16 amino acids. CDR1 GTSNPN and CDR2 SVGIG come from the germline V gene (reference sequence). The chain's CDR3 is CAWSTLGQGRMDGYTF. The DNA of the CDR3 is TGTGCCTGGAGTACCCTAGGACAGGGAAGGATGGATGGCTACACCTTC. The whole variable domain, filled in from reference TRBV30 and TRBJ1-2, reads SQTIHQWPATLVQPVGSPLSLECTVEGTSNPNLYWYRQAAGRGLQLLFYSVGIGQISSEVPQNLSASRPQDRQFILSSKKLLLSDSGFYLCAWSTLGQGRMDGYTFGSGTRLTVV.

As DNA, the CDR3 is TGTGCCAGTAGTATCATAGGGGGGGCCCACGAGCAGTACTTC. Translating gives CASSIIGGAHEQYF. This chain joins TRBV19 and TRBJ2-7, with D maybe TRBD2 (7 bases). Germline V gives CDR1 LNHDA, CDR2 SQIVND (reference sequence). V was pared by 3 bases and J by 5 bases, with 14 bases between. This CDR3 is 14 amino acids long.

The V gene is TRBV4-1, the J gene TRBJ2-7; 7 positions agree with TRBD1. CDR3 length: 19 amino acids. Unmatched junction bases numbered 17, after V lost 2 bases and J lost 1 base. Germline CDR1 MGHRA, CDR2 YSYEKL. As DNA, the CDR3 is TGCGCCAGCAGCCAAATAATACCCGTGGGACAGTCTCCTTCCTACGAGCAGTACTTC. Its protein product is CASSQIIPVGQSPSYEQYF.

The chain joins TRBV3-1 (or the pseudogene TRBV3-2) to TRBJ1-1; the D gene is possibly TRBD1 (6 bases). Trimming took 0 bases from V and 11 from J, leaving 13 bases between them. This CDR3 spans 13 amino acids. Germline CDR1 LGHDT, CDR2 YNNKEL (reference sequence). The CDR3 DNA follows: TGTGCCAGCAGCCAAGAAGGGGGGGTGATGGCTTTCTTT. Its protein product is CASSQEGGVMAFF.

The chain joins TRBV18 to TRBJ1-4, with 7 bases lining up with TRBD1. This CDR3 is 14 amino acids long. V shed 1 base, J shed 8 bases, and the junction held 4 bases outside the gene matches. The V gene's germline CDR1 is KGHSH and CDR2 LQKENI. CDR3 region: CASSPRTGVEKLFF. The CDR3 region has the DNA TGTGCCAGCTCACCACGGACAGGAGTCGAAAAACTGTTTTTT. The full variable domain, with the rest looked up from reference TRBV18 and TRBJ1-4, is NAGVMQNPRHLVRRRGQEARLRCSPMKGHSHVYWYRQLPEEGLKFMVYLQKENIIDESGMPKERFSAEFPKEGPSILRIQQVVRGDSAAYFCASSPRTGVEKLFFGSGTQLSVL.

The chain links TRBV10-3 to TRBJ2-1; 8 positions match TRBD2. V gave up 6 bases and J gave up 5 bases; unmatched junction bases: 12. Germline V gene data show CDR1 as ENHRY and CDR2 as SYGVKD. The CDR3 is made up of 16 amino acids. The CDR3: CAISGVSGSLNNEQFF. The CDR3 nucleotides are TGTGCCATCAGCGGAGTGAGCGGGAGCCTAAACAATGAGCAGTTCTTC.

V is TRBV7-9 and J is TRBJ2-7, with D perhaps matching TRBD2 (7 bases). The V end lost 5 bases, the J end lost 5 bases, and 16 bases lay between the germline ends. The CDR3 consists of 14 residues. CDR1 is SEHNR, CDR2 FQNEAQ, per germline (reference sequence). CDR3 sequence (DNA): TGTGCCAGCAGCGAAGGGGGGGAGTCCGACGAGCAGTACTTC. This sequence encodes CASSEGGESDEQYF.

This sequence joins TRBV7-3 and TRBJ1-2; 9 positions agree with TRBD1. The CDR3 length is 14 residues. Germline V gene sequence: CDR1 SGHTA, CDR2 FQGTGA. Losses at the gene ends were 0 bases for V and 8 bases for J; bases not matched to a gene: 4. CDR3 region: CASSLTTGGRGYTF. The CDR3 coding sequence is TGTGCCAGCAGCTTAACGACAGGGGGGCGAGGCTACACCTTC. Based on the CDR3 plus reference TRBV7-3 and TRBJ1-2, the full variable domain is GAGVSQTPSNKVTEKGKYVELRCDPISGHTALYWYRQSLGQGPEFLIYFQGTGAADDSGLPNDRFFAVRPEGSVSTLKIQRTERGDSAVYLCASSLTTGGRGYTFGSGTRLTVV.

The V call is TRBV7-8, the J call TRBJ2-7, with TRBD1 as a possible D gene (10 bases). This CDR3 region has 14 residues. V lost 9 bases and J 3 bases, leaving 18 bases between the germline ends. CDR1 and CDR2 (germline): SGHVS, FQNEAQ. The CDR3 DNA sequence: TGTGCCAGTAGCGGGGGACAGGGGATCTACGAGCAGTACTTC. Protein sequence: CASSGGQGIYEQYF.

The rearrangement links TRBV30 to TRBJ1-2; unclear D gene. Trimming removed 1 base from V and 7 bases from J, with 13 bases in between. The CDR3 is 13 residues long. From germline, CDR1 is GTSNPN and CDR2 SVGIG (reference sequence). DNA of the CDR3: TGTGCCTGGAGTGGGTTGGGAGGCGGTGGCTACACCTTC. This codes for CAWSGLGGGGYTF. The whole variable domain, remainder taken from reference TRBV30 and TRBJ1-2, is SQTIHQWPATLVQPVGSPLSLECTVEGTSNPNLYWYRQAAGRGLQLLFYSVGIGQISSEVPQNLSASRPQDRQFILSSKKLLLSDSGFYLCAWSGLGGGGYTFGSGTRLTVV.

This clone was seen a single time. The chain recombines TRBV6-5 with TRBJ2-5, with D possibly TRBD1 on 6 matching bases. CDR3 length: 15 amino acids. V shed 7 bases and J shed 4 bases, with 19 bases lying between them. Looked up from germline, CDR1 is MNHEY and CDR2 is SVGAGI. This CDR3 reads CASNPNPQGIETQYF. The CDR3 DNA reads TGTGCCAGCAACCCTAACCCACAGGGTATAGAGACCCAGTACTTC.

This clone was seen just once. Written as DNA, the CDR3 is TGTGCCAGCAGGGACGGGACAGCAAACAATCAGCCCCAGCATTTT. Encoded protein: CASRDGTANNQPQHF. The J gene is TRBJ1-5, the V gene TRBV6-6; 7 positions match TRBD1. V shed 6 bases, J shed 3 bases, and the junction held 8 bases outside the gene matches. Germline CDR1 is MNHNY and CDR2 is SVGAGI (reference sequence). CDR3 length: 15 residues.